This entry lists 18 T cell receptor beta chains sequenced from one sample in a study of blood T cell repertoires in COVID-19. Clones were sequenced by immunoSEQ multiplex PCR, and TCRdb holds only the in-frame ones, with some missing. The repertoire holds roughly 80,000 clones, with 85% to 90% as singletons. Sequenced sample: peripheral blood. The receptor set was obtained from a woman older than 75 with acute or convalescent COVID-19.

This chain connects TRBV29-1 to TRBJ1-3; 10 nucleotides line up with TRBD1. V was clipped by 6 bases and J by 3 bases; unmatched bases: 8. The CDR3 totals 15 residues. The germline gives CDR1 SQVTM, CDR2 ANQGSEA. The CDR3 nucleotides read TGCAGCGTCTCCCTCGGACAGGGGGTTGGAAACACCATATATTTT. It translates to CSVSLGQGVGNTIYF.

The chain combines TRBV7-8 with TRBJ2-7; a weak D match, TRBD1 (6 bases). From germline, CDR1 is SGHVS and CDR2 FQNEAQ. The CDR3 is made up of 16 amino acids. The V end was cut by 1 base, the J end by 0 bases, with 13 bases between. The CDR3 region is CASSLGRTVSSYEQYF. Here the CDR3 DNA reads TGTGCCAGCAGCTTAGGCAGGACAGTGAGCTCCTACGAGCAGTACTTC.

V gene TRBV25-1 combines with J gene TRBJ1-1; 7 bases line up with TRBD1. Germline CDR1 MGHDK, CDR2 SYGVNS. J was trimmed by 0 bases and V by 8 bases; bases with no gene match: 6. The CDR3 loop spans 14 amino acids. Here the CDR3 DNA reads TGTGCCAGCGGAAGGGGGACAGTGAACACTGAAGCTTTCTTT. Its translation is CASGRGTVNTEAFF.

This clone was counted a few times. The V gene is TRBV7-3, the J gene TRBJ2-7, with 12 bases lining up with TRBD2. The CDR3 spans 15 residues. CDR1 and CDR2 from the germline V gene are SGHTA and FQGTGA. V shed 5 bases, J shed 5 bases, and the junction held 7 bases outside the gene matches. The CDR3 nucleotides are TGTGCCAGCAGCCCAGGACTAGCGGGATCCCACGAGCAGTACTTC. Protein product: CASSPGLAGSHEQYF.

This chain uses TRBV7-8 with TRBJ1-4, with a possible D match to TRBD1 (6 bases). The CDR3 contains 14 residues. Between the trimmed V and J ends, which lost 5 bases and 3 bases, there was a span of 10 bases. The germline V gene has CDR1 SGHVS and CDR2 FQNEAQ. CDR3 in DNA: TGTGCCAGCAGCCCACAGGGAGCTAATGAAAAACTGTTTTTT. It codes for CASSPQGANEKLFF.

The chain carries TRBV29-1 and TRBJ2-7; 9 nucleotides match TRBD1. This CDR3 is built from 14 residues. V lost 7 bases, J lost 2 bases, and 9 bases stayed unmatched. CDR1 is SQVTM and CDR2 is ANQGSEA in the germline V gene. CDR3 residues: CSATGGQGTYEQYF. CDR3 DNA sequence: TGCAGCGCCACGGGGGGACAGGGTACCTACGAGCAGTACTTC.

This clone was detected only once. The chain recombines TRBV3-1 (or the pseudogene TRBV3-2) with TRBJ1-6; D perhaps matches TRBD1 (5 bases). From germline, CDR1 is LGHDT and CDR2 YNNKEL (reference sequence). Trimming took 4 bases from V and 7 from J, leaving 20 bases between them. CDR3 length equals 17 residues. The CDR3 reads CASSPKSSGVLNSPLHF. As DNA, the CDR3 is TGTGCCAGCAGCCCAAAGAGTTCGGGGGTCCTAAATTCACCCCTCCACTTT.

The V gene is TRBV6-6, the J gene TRBJ2-1, with 11 bases aligning to TRBD1. From germline, CDR1 is MNHNY and CDR2 SVGAGI (reference sequence). The trim removed 6 bases at V and 7 bases at J, leaving 8 bases unmatched. CDR3 length: 15 residues. In DNA form, the CDR3 reads TGTGCCAGCAGATCCGGACAGGGGGCGTCTAATGAGCAGTTCTTC. This sequence encodes CASRSGQGASNEQFF.

The chain uses TRBV18 and TRBJ1-1; 7 bases map to TRBD1. V lost 6 bases to trimming and J lost 12 bases; unmatched junction nucleotides: 7. CDR3 length equals 11 residues. Germline values: CDR1 KGHSH, CDR2 LQKENI. Here the CDR3 reads CASSTGTASFF. Written as DNA, the CDR3 is TGTGCCAGCTCGACCGGGACAGCATCTTTCTTT.

CDR3 loop: CASRAWRGTDIQYF. CDR3 in DNA: TGTGCCAGTAGAGCATGGCGGGGGACGGACATTCAGTACTTC. V usage is TRBV19 and J usage is TRBJ2-4; 7 bases align to TRBD2. This CDR3 spans 14 amino acids. Germline loops: CDR1 LNHDA, CDR2 SQIVND (reference sequence). The V segment lost 6 bases and the J segment 8 bases; nucleotides outside the gene matches: 10. Filled out from reference TRBV19 and TRBJ2-4, the complete variable domain reads DGGITQSPKYLFRKEGQNVTLSCEQNLNHDAMYWYRQDPGQGLRLIYYSQIVNDFQKGDIAEGYSVSREKKESFPLTVTSAQKNPTAFYLCASRAWRGTDIQYFGAGTRLSVL.

This chain uses TRBV5-1 with TRBJ2-1; 9 bases match TRBD2. Per germline, CDR1 SGHRS and CDR2 YFSETQ. V lost 1 base to trimming and J lost 7 bases; unmatched junction nucleotides: 9. This CDR3 is built from 16 residues. CDR3 amino acids: CASSLLGGRGTNEQFF. CDR3 in DNA: TGCGCCAGCAGCTTGTTAGGCGGGAGGGGAACAAATGAGCAGTTCTTC.

The gene calls are TRBV4-1 and TRBJ2-1, with 7 bases lining up with TRBD2. Germline CDR1 is MGHRA and CDR2 is YSYEKL. J was trimmed by 4 bases and V by 3 bases; bases with no gene match: 9. The CDR3 has 16 amino acids. The CDR3 reads CASSHPSGPAYNEQFF. CDR3 in DNA: TGCGCCAGCAGCCATCCTAGCGGACCAGCTTACAATGAGCAGTTCTTC.

This rearrangement joins TRBV6-4 to TRBJ2-5; TRBD1 is a possible D gene (5 bases). The germline V and J ends were trimmed by 0 bases and 2 bases, with 10 bases remaining between them. From germline, CDR1 is MRHNA and CDR2 SNTAGT. The CDR3 covers 15 residues. The CDR3 DNA follows: TGTGCCAGCAGTGACTCGGAGACAGAACAAGAGACCCAGTACTTC. Its translation is CASSDSETEQETQYF.

The chain is built from TRBV14 and TRBJ2-3; D is uncertain. The CDR3 contains 15 residues. Germline V gives CDR1 SGHDN, CDR2 FVKESK. The V gene lost 0 bases and the J gene lost 0 bases, with 7 bases spanning the gap. CDR3: CASSQDLASTDTQYF. The CDR3 bases are TGTGCCAGCAGCCAAGATCTGGCTAGCACAGATACGCAGTATTTT. The variable domain in full, with the rest retrieved from reference TRBV14 and TRBJ2-3, is EAGVTQFPSHSVIEKGQTVTLRCDPISGHDNLYWYRRVMGKEIKFLLHFVKESKQDESGMPNNRFLAERTGGTYSTLKVQPAELEDSGVYFCASSQDLASTDTQYFGPGTRLTVL.

This chain connects TRBV19 to TRBJ1-5; D is ambiguous. Trimming removed 3 bases at V and 5 bases at J, with 8 bases between. The CDR3 is 13 amino acids. CDR1 LNHDA and CDR2 SQIVND come from the germline V gene (reference sequence). CDR3 DNA sequence: TGTGCCAGTAGTATGGCCCAATATCAGCCCCAGCATTTT. It translates to CASSMAQYQPQHF.

The chain is built from TRBV18 and TRBJ1-1; D is undetermined. CDR3 length: 13 residues. V dropped 2 bases and J dropped 0 bases, with 4 bases sitting between them. From germline, CDR1 is KGHSH and CDR2 LQKENI. The CDR3 protein is CASSPELNTEAFF. The CDR3 DNA reads as TGTGCCAGCTCACCAGAGCTGAACACTGAAGCTTTCTTT.

The chain has TRBV5-1 and TRBJ2-2; D may be TRBD2 (5 bases). The V gene's germline CDR1 is SGHRS and CDR2 YFSETQ. The V gene lost 2 bases and the J gene lost 2 bases, with 10 bases spanning the gap. This CDR3 has 15 residues. CDR3 in DNA: TGCGCCAGCAGCTTTTTACTAGGTAACACCGGGGAGCTGTTTTTT. Protein product: CASSFLLGNTGELFF.

V and J are TRBV20-1 and TRBJ1-1; tentatively, D is TRBD1 (5 bases). Trimming took 4 bases from V and 5 from J, leaving 5 bases between them. This CDR3 is built from 10 residues. Germline V gene lookup returns CDR1 DFQATT and CDR2 SNEGSKA (reference sequence). In DNA, the CDR3 is TGCAGTGCTAAGGGGACTGAAGCTTTCTTT. Translated: CSAKGTEAFF.